The 2 T cell receptor beta chains listed next were all sequenced from one sample in a study of post-analysis software for immune sequencing data. The study, taken as a whole, reports: When patients were compared with controls, 4 or 5 TRBV segments were more frequent, TRBV5-6, TRBV5-1 and TRBV20-1 among them.

No antigen has been identified for these receptors. The TCR beta cDNA libraries carried unique molecular identifiers. TCRdb fed the PCR reads into MiXCR, producing one record per CDR3 protein. This repertoire shows hundreds of thousands of distinct CDR3 sequences, 53% found once; its top ten account for approximately 4.2%. Sequenced: blood. These receptors were taken from a girl between 10 and 17 years old with multiple sclerosis.

This clonotype was seen a handful of times. V and J are TRBV5-1 and TRBJ2-1; unclear D gene. The CDR3 spans 15 residues. Trimming pared 2 bases from V and 9 bases from J, leaving 18 bases between. Germline lookup yields CDR1 SGHRS and CDR2 YFSETQ. CDR3: CASSLQSEIVVEQFF. For the CDR3, the DNA is TGCGCCAGCAGCTTACAGTCGGAAATAGTGGTTGAGCAGTTCTTC.

The chain joins TRBV20-1 to TRBJ2-6; 7 bases align to TRBD1. Per the germline V gene, CDR1 is DFQATT and CDR2 is SNEGSKA (reference sequence). CDR3 size: 16 residues. V trimming: 3 bases; J trimming: 0 bases; junction bases outside the gene matches: 5. The CDR3 sequence: CSASARDSSGANVLTF. CDR3 in DNA: TGCAGTGCTAGCGCCCGGGACAGCTCTGGGGCCAACGTCCTGACTTTC.